Listed below are T cell receptor beta chains from one sample, sequenced in a study of T cell responses to AZD1222 COVID-19 vaccine. Clones were sequenced by immunoSEQ multiplex PCR, and TCRdb holds only the in-frame ones, with some missing. Of 150,000 to 200,000 clones listed, about 91% were seen once; the top ten hold roughly 4.3%. Sequenced here: peripheral blood, sampled on day 0 of MenACWY control vaccination. The receptors stem from an adult in good health. Each CDR3 is given with its conserved first and last residue. The D gene is left open where the match is weak. Rows give clone size only sometimes, using once, few, many, or a class for an expanded clone.

>TRBJ1-4|-|TRBV23-1|-
TGCGCCAGCAGTCAATCTTGGCCCAGCCGGGATGAAAAACTGTTTTTT
CASSQSWPSRDEKLFF
>TRBJ1-6|TRBD1|TRBV15|-
TGTGCCACCAGCAGTGAACTTACAGGGGACTATAATTCACCCCTCCACTTT
CATSSELTGDYNSPLHF
>TRBJ2-2|-|TRBV4-2|-
TGTGCCAGCTACCCCTCGGCAGGGCGGGACACCGGGGAGCTGTTTTTT
CASYPSAGRDTGELFF
>TRBJ1-6|TRBD1|TRBV7-8|-
TGTGCCAGCAGCCCACAGGGGCTTAATAATTCACCCCTCCACTTT
CASSPQGLNNSPLHF
>TRBJ2-7|-|TRBV19|-
TGTGCCAGTAGTATAGTAGGAGGAGGGATAAACTACGAGCAGTACTTC
CASSIVGGGINYEQYF
>TRBJ2-2|-|TRBV9|-
TGTGCCAGCAAGGGGAAGAACACCGGGGAGCTGTTTTTT
CASKGKNTGELFF
>TRBJ2-7|-|TRBV29-1|-
TGCAGCGTTGAATCGGCCTACGAGCAGTACTTC
CSVESAYEQYF
>TRBJ2-7|TRBD1|TRBV6-5|-
TGTGCCAGCACCTCAGGGGGAGCTCCCTACGAGCAGTACTTC
CASTSGGAPYEQYF
>TRBJ2-2|TRBD2|TRBV27|-
TGTGCCAGCAGTGTCGGGACTAGCGGGACCGGGGAGCTGTTTTTT
CASSVGTSGTGELFF
>TRBJ1-2|-|TRBV29-1|-
TGCAGCGTTGAAGACGGAGGGGGGCTAGGCTACACCTTC
CSVEDGGGLGYTF
>TRBJ2-1|TRBD2|TRBV7-9|few
TGTGCCAGCAGCTCATCCGGGACTAGCGGGATCAATGAGCAGTTCTTC
CASSSSGTSGINEQFF
>TRBJ1-2|-|TRBV4-3|-
TGCGCCAGCAGCCAAGATGCCCCGGGGGGGGTTCTTTATGGCTACACCTTC
CASSQDAPGGVLYGYTF
>TRBJ1-1|-|TRBV19|-
TGTGCCAGTATCTTAGGACGGCATAACACTGAAGCTTTCTTT
CASILGRHNTEAFF
>TRBJ2-3|TRBD2|TRBV28|-
TGTGCCAGCGGACCGGGAGACAGCGGGAGAGCAACAGATACGCAGTATTTT
CASGPGDSGRATDTQYF
>TRBJ1-4|-|TRBV4-1|-
TGCGCCACCGGAAGGACCTCCTATAATGAAAAACTGTTTTTT
CATGRTSYNEKLFF
>TRBJ1-2|TRBD1|TRBV4-2|once
TGTGCCAGCAGCCAAATCCAGACAGGGTTCGGCTACACCTTC
CASSQIQTGFGYTF
>TRBJ1-1|-|TRBV5-1|-
TGCGCCAGCAGCCCGCCGGGCCCGGGGACTGAAGCTTTCTTT
CASSPPGPGTEAFF
>TRBJ1-4|TRBD1|TRBV29-1|once
TGCAGCGCACAGGACAGGGCTAATGAAAAACTGTTTTTT
CSAQDRANEKLFF
>TRBJ2-1|-|TRBV6-5|-
TGTGCCAGCAGTTACTCCCAGGGTGGGTTATACAATGAGCAGTTCTTC
CASSYSQGGLYNEQFF
>TRBJ1-1|-|TRBV20-1|-
TGCAGTGCTGGACCCGAAGCTTTCTTT
CSAGPEAFF
>TRBJ2-2|-|TRBV21-1|-
TGTGCCAGCAGATCCCAGAGGGGGGGCTCGAACACCGGGGAGCTGTTTTTT
CASRSQRGGSNTGELFF
>TRBJ2-2|-|TRBV27|-
TGTGCCAGCAGTAAATTCAGGGTAAACACCGGGGAGCTGTTTTTT
CASSKFRVNTGELFF
>TRBJ2-3|-|TRBV24-1|-
TGTGCCACCAGTGATTTGTCGTTCGCGGGAGATACGCAGTATTTT
CATSDLSFAGDTQYF
>TRBJ2-5|-|TRBV15|-
TGTGCCACCAGCAGAGGACCACAAGAGACCCAGTACTTC
CATSRGPQETQYF
>TRBJ1-5|-|TRBV5-6|-
TGTGCCAGCAGCTTGGCTAAAAAAGGAGACAGATATAGCAATCAGCCCCAGCATTTT
CASSLAKKGDRYSNQPQHF
>TRBJ1-5|-|TRBV3-1/TRBV3-2|once
TGTGCCAGCAGCCAAGGACGGGCAGGGAATCAGCCCCAGCATTTT
CASSQGRAGNQPQHF
>TRBJ1-4|TRBD1|TRBV23-1|-
TGCGCCAGCAGTCAACGCTGGCGGACAGGGTGTAATGAAAAACTGTTTTTT
CASSQRWRTGCNEKLFF
>TRBJ1-2|-|TRBV5-1|-
TGCGCCAGCAGCTTGGATGGCCGTAGTAACTATGGCTACACCTTC
CASSLDGRSNYGYTF
>TRBJ1-5|-|TRBV12-5|-
TGTGCTAGTGGTTTTGGGGGCCGGGAGCCCCAGCATTTT
CASGFGGREPQHF
>TRBJ1-6|-|TRBV14|-
TGTGCCAGCAGCCACCGAGTTGTTAGTTCACCCCTCCACTTT
CASSHRVVSSPLHF
>TRBJ1-2|-|TRBV5-1|-
TGCGCCAGCAGCTTGGCCGGCGGAGCTAACTATGGCTACACCTTC
CASSLAGGANYGYTF
>TRBJ2-1|TRBD2|TRBV25-1|-
TGTGCCAGCAGTGGGGCGGGAGTCGGGAACAATGAGCAGTTCTTC
CASSGAGVGNNEQFF
>TRBJ1-1|-|TRBV30|-
TGTGCCTGGAGGTTGGGCGGGAACACTGAAGCTTTCTTT
CAWRLGGNTEAFF
>TRBJ2-5|-|TRBV29-1|-
TGCAGCGTTGGGGCGGGAGAGACCCAGTACTTC
CSVGAGETQYF
>TRBJ2-1|-|TRBV10-3|-
TGTGCCATCAGTGAGTCTCAGGGGACCCCCAATGAGCAGTTCTTC
CAISESQGTPNEQFF
>TRBJ2-1|-|TRBV9|-
TGTGCCAGCAGCGGGAATGAGCAGTTCTTC
CASSGNEQFF
>TRBJ2-2|TRBD1|TRBV2|once
TGTGCCAGCAGTGAACAGGGGGTTTACACCGGGGAGCTGTTTTTT
CASSEQGVYTGELFF
>TRBJ2-7|TRBD1|TRBV6-5|-
TGTGCCAGCAGACAGGGGACGGGGGAGCAGTACTTC
CASRQGTGEQYF
>TRBJ2-6|-|TRBV10-1|-
TGCGCCAGCAGTGAGTCGACGGGCTCTGGGGCCAACGTCCTGACTTTC
CASSESTGSGANVLTF
>TRBJ1-1|TRBD1|TRBV2|-
TGTGCCAGCAGTGGACAGGGCTGGGGGACTGAAGCTTTCTTT
CASSGQGWGTEAFF
>TRBJ1-4|TRBD1|TRBV4-3|-
TGCGCCAGCAGCCAAGATGGGAGCGGGACAGGGGGAGGAAAACTGTTTTTT
CASSQDGSGTGGGKLFF
>TRBJ1-6|-|TRBV7-9|-
TGTGCCAGCAGCCCACCCAGGGGTGGGTCACCCCTCCACTTT
CASSPPRGGSPLHF
>TRBJ2-1|-|TRBV10-3|-
TGTGCCATCAGCCCTTTTGAGGTTTCCTACAATGAGCAGTTCTTC
CAISPFEVSYNEQFF
>TRBJ2-2|-|TRBV2|-
TGTGCCAGCAGGATTACCGGGGAGCTGTTTTTT
CASRITGELFF
>TRBJ2-5|-|TRBV6-5|-
TGTGCCAGCAAAGGGACCCTGGGAGAGACCCAGTACTTC
CASKGTLGETQYF
>TRBJ2-7|-|TRBV28|-
TGTGCCAGCAGTGTCGTTTTAGGACAAAGCTCCTACGAGCAGTACTTC
CASSVVLGQSSYEQYF
>TRBJ1-2|-|TRBV11-1|-
TGTGCCAGCAGCCCCGGACTGGGCTATGGCTACACCTTC
CASSPGLGYGYTF
>TRBJ1-2|TRBD1|TRBV19|-
TGTGCCAGTAGTACCACGGGACAGGGTTATGGCTACACCTTC
CASSTTGQGYGYTF
>TRBJ2-5|-|TRBV4-2|-
TGTGCCAGCAGCCAAGTAGGGCTCAAAGAGACCCAGTACTTC
CASSQVGLKETQYF
>TRBJ2-7|TRBD1|TRBV28|-
TGTGCCAGCAGCGGTAGGCTTACAGGGGGCGAATACGAGCAGTACTTC
CASSGRLTGGEYEQYF
>TRBJ1-2|TRBD1|TRBV5-4|-
TGTGCCAGCAGCCAGGGGGGCAGGGACTATGGCTACACCTTC
CASSQGGRDYGYTF